Shown below are 9 T cell receptor beta chains from a single sample sequenced in a study of CD8+CD57+ T cells in acquired aplastic anemia (dated by TCRdb to the late 2010s). Patients chosen for sequencing had shown expansion of CD8+CD57+ cells by flow cytometry. The listed sequencing device is Illumina HiSeq 2000. Profiling of TCR beta VDJ combinations and CDR3 sequences used genomic DNA as the template. TCRdb cleaned the public reads at Q25 with fastp, built clones with MiXCR and kept in-frame beta chains. Entries that share a CDR3 protein sequence are merged under the most common genes and DNA. The sample includes more than 150,000 distinct CDR3 sequences, with over 40% observed a single time. The top ten clones comprise about 1.8% of the sample. Sequences were obtained from sorted CD4+, CD8+, or CD8+CD57+ T cells (not recorded which) from PBMCs. The receptors were gathered from a human donor with aplastic anemia.

This clonotype occurred many times. This rearrangement joins TRBV18 to TRBJ2-7; tentative D call: TRBD1 (6 bases). Trimming cost V 3 bases and J 2 bases, with 8 bases left between them. The germline V gene encodes CDR1 KGHSH and CDR2 LQKENI. There are 13 residues in the CDR3. The DNA for the CDR3 is TGTGCCAGCTCACCTGGACAGACCTACGAGCAGTACTTC. Translated: CASSPGQTYEQYF.

V and J are TRBV29-1 and TRBJ2-3; 9 nucleotides line up with TRBD1. CDR3 length: 14 residues. The germline CDR1 and CDR2 sequences are SQVTM and ANQGSEA. J lost 5 bases, V lost 7 bases, and 10 bases had no gene match. CDR3 coding DNA: TGCAGCGGCACTCGGGGGACAGGGAAAGATACGCAGTATTTT. It encodes CSGTRGTGKDTQYF.

This clonotype came up a few times. The genes are TRBV2 and TRBJ2-5, with D perhaps matching TRBD1 (6 bases). Trimming shortened V by 5 bases and J by 4 bases, and 14 bases separated the two germline ends. CDR3 length equals 14 residues. CDR1 and CDR2 from the germline V gene are SNHLY and FYNNEI. The CDR3 nucleotides read TGTGCCAGCAGTACTCCAGGGGTTTCAGAGACCCAGTACTTC. This codes for CASSTPGVSETQYF. Drawing the rest from reference TRBV2 and TRBJ2-5, the complete variable domain is EPEVTQTPSHQVTQMGQEVILRCVPISNHLYFYWYRQILGQKVEFLVSFYNNEISEKSEIFDDQFSVERPDGSNFTLKIRSTKLEDSAMYFCASSTPGVSETQYFGPGTRLLVL.

At least ten counts were recorded for this clonotype. The rearrangement joins TRBV10-3 to TRBJ2-7, with D perhaps matching TRBD2 (6 bases). Deletions cut 4 bases from V and 0 bases from J, with 13 bases between. CDR3 length equals 15 residues. Per germline, CDR1 ENHRY and CDR2 SYGVKD. The CDR3 loop reads CAISVGGRGSYEQYF. The CDR3 DNA follows: TGTGCCATCAGTGTGGGAGGTAGGGGCTCCTACGAGCAGTACTTC.

This chain connects TRBV15 to TRBJ2-5, with 9 bases that match TRBD2. V was pared by 8 bases and J by 4 bases, with 14 bases of the junction left unmatched. The CDR3 runs to 16 residues. Germline CDR1 LNHNV, CDR2 YYDKDF (reference sequence). The CDR3 loop reads CATGCRRAGGGETQYF. The CDR3, as DNA: TGTGCCACCGGCTGTAGGCGAGCGGGAGGAGGAGAGACCCAGTACTTC.

Only one count was recorded for this clonotype. The CDR3 DNA is TGTGCCAGCAGTTTCGGGCAGGGGGGTGGCTACACCTTC. Translated: CASSFGQGGGYTF. V gene TRBV12-3 or TRBV12-4 combines with J gene TRBJ1-2, with TRBD1 matching 7 bases. This CDR3 spans 13 amino acids. The trim removed 3 bases at V and 7 bases at J, leaving 5 bases unmatched.

A note on this clonotype: A single base separates this from a much larger clone, so it may be a read error. The chain couples TRBV5-1 to TRBJ2-5, with D unclear. Per germline, CDR1 SGHRS and CDR2 YFSETQ. There are 16 residues in the CDR3. This chain's CDR3 is CASSLGGLVTQETRYF. DNA of the CDR3: TGCGCCAGCAGCTTGGGAGGCTTAGTCACCCAAGAGACCCGGTACTTC.

The genes are TRBV6-1 and TRBJ2-7, with a weak D call TRBD1 (5 bases). The germline gives CDR1 MNHNS, CDR2 SASEGT. This CDR3 has 14 residues. Between the trimmed V and J ends, which lost 8 bases and 4 bases, there was a span of 18 bases. The CDR3 loop is CASSAAGLGYEQYF. CDR3 in DNA: TGTGCCAGCTCGGCGGCAGGGTTAGGGTACGAGCAGTACTTC.

This clonotype appeared many times. The chain links TRBV29-1 to TRBJ1-2; D gene uncertain. The CDR3 runs to 13 residues. Per the germline V gene, CDR1 is SQVTM and CDR2 is ANQGSEA. V lost 2 bases and J 2 bases, leaving 9 bases between the germline ends. CDR3 in amino acids: CSVETARNYGYTF. CDR3 nucleotide sequence: TGCAGCGTTGAAACTGCACGGAACTATGGCTACACCTTC.